The clone carrying this TCR beta chain has just one count. This sample was included in a study of blood T cell repertoires in COVID-19. In the study overall: The cDNA or gDNA used as material had been derived from T cells, B-cell-depleted T cells, or PBMCs.

Generated by immunoSEQ multiplex PCR, the TCRdb table keeps only in-frame clones and is missing some. This repertoire shows about 54,000 clones, more than 70% found once; its top ten account for around 4.5%. The sequenced material came from peripheral blood. This TCR came from a man between 40 and 49 years old with active COVID-19.

Here the CDR3 reads CASKRQGANTGELFF. DNA for the CDR3: TGTGCCAGCAAGCGACAGGGGGCGAACACCGGGGAGCTGTTTTTT. The J gene is TRBJ2-2, the V gene TRBV6-5; 9 nucleotides line up with TRBD1. This CDR3 region has 15 residues. Germline-derived CDR1 and CDR2 are MNHEY and SVGAGI. Trimming removed 7 bases from V and 0 bases from J; junction bases left unmatched: 3.